This TCR beta chain was sequenced during a study of T cells in Graves' hyperthyroidism and ophthalmopathy. Overall study results and limits: Most expanded thyroid clonotypes above 0.001 also appeared in blood.

CDR1 DFQATT and CDR2 SNEGSKA come from the germline V gene (reference sequence). J lost 0 bases, V lost 3 bases, and 4 bases had no gene match. The CDR3 length is 14 residues. At least ten counts were recorded for this clonotype. Its matching antigen is unknown. TCR beta CDR3 sequences were amplified from RNA transcripts. TCR CDR3 underwent first-round RT-PCR with the HTBI primer set. TCRdb re-called the multiplex PCR reads through MiXCR, storing one row per CDR3 protein. The table shows about 260,000 distinct CDR3 sequences, with over 15% occurring only once. Based on clinical symptoms, serum thyroxine and TRAb, thyroid ultrasound and orbital computed tomography, diagnoses were reached.

The TCR sequence derives from a woman aged 18-29 years with Graves' ophthalmopathy. The sequenced material came from blood. The V gene is TRBV20-1, the J gene TRBJ2-7; 8 nucleotides align to TRBD2. This CDR3 is CSARREASSYEQYF. Written as DNA, the CDR3 is TGCAGTGCTAGGCGGGAGGCCTCCTCCTACGAGCAGTACTTC.